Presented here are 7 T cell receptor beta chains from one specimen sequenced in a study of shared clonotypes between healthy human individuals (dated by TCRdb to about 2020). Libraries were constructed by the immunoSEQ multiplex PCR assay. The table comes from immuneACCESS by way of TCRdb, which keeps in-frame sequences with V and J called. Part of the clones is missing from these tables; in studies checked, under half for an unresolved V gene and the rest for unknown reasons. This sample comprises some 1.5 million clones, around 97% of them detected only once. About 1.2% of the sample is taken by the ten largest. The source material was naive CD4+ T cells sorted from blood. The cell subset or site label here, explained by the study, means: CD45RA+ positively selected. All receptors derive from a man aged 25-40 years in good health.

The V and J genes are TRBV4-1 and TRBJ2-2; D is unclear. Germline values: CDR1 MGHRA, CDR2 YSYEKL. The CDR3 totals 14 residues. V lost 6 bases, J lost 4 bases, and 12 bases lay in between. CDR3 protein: CASRNPSGTGELFF. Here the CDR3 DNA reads TGCGCCAGCAGAAACCCGTCGGGCACCGGGGAGCTGTTTTTT.

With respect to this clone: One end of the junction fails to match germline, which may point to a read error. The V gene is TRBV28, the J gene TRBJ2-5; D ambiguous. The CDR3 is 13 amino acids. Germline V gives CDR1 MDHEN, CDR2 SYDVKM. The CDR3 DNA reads TGTGCCAGCAGTTTATCCTCCCCTCCCAGCAGGAACTTC. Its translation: CASSLSSPPSRNF.

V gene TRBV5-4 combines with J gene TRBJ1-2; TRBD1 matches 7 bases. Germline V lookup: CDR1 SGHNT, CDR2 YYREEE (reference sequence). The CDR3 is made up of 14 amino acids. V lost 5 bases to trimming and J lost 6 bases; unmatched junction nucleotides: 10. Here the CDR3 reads CASSPSRDSDGYTF. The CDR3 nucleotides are TGTGCCAGCAGTCCCTCCCGGGACAGCGATGGCTACACCTTC.

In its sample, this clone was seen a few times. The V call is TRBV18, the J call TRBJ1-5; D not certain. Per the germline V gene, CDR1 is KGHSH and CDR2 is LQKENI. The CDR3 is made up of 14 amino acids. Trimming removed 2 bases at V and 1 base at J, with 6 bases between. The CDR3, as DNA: TGTGCCAGCTCACCAATGGTCAGCAATCAGCCCCAGCATTTT. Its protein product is CASSPMVSNQPQHF.

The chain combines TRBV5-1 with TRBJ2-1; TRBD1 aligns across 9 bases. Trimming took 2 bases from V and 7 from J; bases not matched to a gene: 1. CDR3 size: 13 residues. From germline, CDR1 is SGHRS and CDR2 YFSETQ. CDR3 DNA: TGCGCCAGCAGCTTACAGGGGGCGAATGAGCAGTTCTTC. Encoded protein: CASSLQGANEQFF.

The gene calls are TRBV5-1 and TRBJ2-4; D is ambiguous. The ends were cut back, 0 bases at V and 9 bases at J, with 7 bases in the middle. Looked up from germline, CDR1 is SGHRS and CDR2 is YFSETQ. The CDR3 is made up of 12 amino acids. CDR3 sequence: CASSLATGIQYF. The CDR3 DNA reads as TGCGCCAGCAGCTTGGCCACGGGCATTCAGTACTTC.

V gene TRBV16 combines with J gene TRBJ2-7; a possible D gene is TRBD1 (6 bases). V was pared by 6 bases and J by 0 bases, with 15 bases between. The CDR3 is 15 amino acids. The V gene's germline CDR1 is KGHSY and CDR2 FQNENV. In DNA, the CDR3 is TGTGCCAGCAGTCCAAGGGACACCCGCTCCTACGAGCAGTACTTC. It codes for CASSPRDTRSYEQYF.